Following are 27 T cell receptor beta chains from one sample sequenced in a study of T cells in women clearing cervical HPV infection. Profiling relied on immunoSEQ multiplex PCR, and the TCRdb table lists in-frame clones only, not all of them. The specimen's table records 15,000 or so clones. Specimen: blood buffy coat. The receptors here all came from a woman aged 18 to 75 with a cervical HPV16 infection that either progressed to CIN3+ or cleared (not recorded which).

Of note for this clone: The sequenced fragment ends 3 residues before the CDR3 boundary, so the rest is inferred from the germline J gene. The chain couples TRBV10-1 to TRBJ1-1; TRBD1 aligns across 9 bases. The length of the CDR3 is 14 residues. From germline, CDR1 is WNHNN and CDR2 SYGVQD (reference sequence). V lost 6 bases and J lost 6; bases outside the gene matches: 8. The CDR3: CASSPGQGIAEAFF. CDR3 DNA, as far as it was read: TGCGCCAGCAGCCCGGGACAGGGTATCGCTGAA.

Partial CDR3 DNA: TGTGCCAGCAGTGAAGTGGCAGGTGGGGAG. Translating gives CASSEVAGGE. Given in full, the CDR3 is CASSEVAGGELFF. The rearrangement joins TRBV2 to TRBJ2-2; D remains ambiguous. Coverage ceases 3 residues before the CDR3 finishes, and the germline J gene fills in the end. Germline CDR1 reads SNHLY; CDR2 reads FYNNEI. Trimming took 1 base from V and 8 from J, leaving 8 bases between them. This CDR3 comprises 13 residues.

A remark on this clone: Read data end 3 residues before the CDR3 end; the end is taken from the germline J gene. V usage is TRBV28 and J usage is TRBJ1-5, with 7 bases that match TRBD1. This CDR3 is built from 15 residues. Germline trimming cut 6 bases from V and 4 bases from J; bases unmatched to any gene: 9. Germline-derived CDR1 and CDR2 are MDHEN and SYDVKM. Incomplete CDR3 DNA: TGTGCCAGCAGCCTCCAGGGGGTTAGTAATCAGCCC. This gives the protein CASSLQGVSNQP. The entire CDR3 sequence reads CASSLQGVSNQPQHF.

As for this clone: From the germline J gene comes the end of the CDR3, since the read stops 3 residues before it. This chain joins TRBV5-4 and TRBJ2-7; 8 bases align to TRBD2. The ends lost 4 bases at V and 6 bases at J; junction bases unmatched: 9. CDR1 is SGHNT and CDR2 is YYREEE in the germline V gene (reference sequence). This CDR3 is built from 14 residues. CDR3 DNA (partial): TGTGCCAGCAGCCCACGACGGGGGGGACTCGAG. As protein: CASSPRRGGLE. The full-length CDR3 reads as CASSPRRGGLEQYF.

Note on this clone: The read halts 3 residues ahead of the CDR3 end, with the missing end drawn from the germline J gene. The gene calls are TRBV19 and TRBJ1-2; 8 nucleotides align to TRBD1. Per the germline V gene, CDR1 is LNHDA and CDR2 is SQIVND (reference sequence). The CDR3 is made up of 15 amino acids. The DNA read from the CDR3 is TGTGCCAGTAGGGACAGGGTTGGGGACACAGATACC. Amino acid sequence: CASRDRVGDTDT. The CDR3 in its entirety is CASRDRVGDTDTYTF. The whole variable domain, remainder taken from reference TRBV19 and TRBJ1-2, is DGGITQSPKYLFRKEGQNVTLSCEQNLNHDAMYWYRQDPGQGLRLIYYSQIVNDFQKGDIAEGYSVSREKKESFPLTVTSAQKNPTAFYLCASRDRVGDTDTYTFGSGTRLTVV.

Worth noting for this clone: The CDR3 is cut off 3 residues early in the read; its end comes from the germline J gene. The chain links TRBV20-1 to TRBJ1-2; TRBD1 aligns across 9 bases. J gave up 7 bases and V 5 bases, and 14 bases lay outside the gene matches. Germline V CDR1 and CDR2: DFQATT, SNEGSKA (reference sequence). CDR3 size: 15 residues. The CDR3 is CSASPPGQGFRGYTF. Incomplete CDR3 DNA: TGCAGTGCTTCCCCACCGGGACAGGGCTTTCGTGGC.

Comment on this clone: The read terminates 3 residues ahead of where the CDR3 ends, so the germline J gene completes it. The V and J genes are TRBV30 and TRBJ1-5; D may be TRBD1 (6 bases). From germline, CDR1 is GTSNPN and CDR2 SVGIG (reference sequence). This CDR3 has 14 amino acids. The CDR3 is CAWSVGLAGAPQHF. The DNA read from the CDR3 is TGTGCCTGGAGTGTGGGCCTAGCGGGGGCCCCC.

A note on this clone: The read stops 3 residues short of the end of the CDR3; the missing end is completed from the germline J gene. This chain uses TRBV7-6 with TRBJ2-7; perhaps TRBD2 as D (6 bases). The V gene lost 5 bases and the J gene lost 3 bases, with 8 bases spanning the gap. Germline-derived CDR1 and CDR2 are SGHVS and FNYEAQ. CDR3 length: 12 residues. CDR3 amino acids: CASSGGFYEQYF. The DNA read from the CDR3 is TGTGCCAGCAGCGGAGGGTTCTACGAG.

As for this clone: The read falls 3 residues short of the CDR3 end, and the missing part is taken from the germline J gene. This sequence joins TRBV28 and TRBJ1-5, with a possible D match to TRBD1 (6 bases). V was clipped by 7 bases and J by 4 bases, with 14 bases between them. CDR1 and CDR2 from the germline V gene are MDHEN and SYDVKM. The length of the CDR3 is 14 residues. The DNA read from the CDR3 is TGTGCCAGCACTACCTCAGGGGAAAATCAGCCC. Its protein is CASTTSGENQP. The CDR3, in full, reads CASTTSGENQPQHF.

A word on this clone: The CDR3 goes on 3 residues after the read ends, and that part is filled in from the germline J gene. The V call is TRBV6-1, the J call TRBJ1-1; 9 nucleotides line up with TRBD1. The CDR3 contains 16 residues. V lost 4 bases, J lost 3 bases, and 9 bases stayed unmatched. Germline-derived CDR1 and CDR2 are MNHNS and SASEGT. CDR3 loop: CASSAARGTGYTEAFF. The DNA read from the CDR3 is TGTGCCAGCAGTGCGGCGCGGGGGACAGGGTACACTGAA.

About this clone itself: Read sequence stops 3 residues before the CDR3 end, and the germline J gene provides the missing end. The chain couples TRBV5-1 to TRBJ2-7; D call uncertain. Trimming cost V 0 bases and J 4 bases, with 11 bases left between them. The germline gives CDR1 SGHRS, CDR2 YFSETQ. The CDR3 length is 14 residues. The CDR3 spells CASSLESRSYEQYF. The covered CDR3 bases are TGCGCCAGCAGCTTGGAGTCCCGCAGTTACGAG.

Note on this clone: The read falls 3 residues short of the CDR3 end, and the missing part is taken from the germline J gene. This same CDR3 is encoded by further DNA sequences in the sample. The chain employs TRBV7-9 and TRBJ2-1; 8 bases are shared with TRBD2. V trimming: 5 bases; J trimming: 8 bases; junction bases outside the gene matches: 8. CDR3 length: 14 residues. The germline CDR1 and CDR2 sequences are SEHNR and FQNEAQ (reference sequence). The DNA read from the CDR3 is TGTGCCAGCAGCCCGAAGGGCGGGGGGTATGAG. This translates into CASSPKGGGYE. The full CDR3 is CASSPKGGGYEQFF.

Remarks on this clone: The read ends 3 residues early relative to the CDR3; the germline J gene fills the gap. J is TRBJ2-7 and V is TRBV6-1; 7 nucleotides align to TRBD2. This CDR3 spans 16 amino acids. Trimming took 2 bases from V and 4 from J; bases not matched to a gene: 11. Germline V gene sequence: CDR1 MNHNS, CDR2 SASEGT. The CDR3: CASSENAASGRYEQYF. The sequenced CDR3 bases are TGTGCCAGCAGTGAAAATGCTGCTAGCGGTAGGTACGAG.

Here the CDR3 reads CASSSTQGYGANVLTF. The sequenced part of the CDR3 DNA is TGTGCCAGCAGCTCGACACAGGGGTATGGGGCCAACGTC. The V call is TRBV7-6, the J call TRBJ2-6; 7 nucleotides agree with TRBD1. The read is 3 residues too short to cover the CDR3 end, so that end is filled in from the germline J gene. CDR1 is SGHVS and CDR2 is FNYEAQ in the germline V gene. The CDR3 is 16 amino acids. V was clipped by 4 bases and J by 3 bases; unmatched bases: 6.

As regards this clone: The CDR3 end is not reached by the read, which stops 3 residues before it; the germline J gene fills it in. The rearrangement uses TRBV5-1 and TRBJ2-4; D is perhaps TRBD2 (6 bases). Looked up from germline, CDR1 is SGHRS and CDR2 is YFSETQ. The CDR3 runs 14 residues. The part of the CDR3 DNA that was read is TGCGCCAGCAGCGGCTCCGGGACTTCTTATGGT. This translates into CASSGSGTSYG. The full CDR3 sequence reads CASSGSGTSYGQYF.

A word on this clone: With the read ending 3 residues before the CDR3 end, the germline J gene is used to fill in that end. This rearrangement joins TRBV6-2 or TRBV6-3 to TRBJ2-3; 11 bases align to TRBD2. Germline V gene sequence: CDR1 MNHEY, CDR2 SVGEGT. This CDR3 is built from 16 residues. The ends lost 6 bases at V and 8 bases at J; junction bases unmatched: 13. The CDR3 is CASRPTSGGYVFTQYF. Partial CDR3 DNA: TGTGCCAGCAGACCAACTAGCGGGGGTTACGTTTTTACG.

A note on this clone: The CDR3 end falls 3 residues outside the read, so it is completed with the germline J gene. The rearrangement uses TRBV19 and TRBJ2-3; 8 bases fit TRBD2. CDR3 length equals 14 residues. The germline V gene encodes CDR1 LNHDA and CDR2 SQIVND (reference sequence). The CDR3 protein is CARPPGTRRETQYF. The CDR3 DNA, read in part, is TGTGCCAGACCTCCCGGGACTAGAAGAGAGACG.

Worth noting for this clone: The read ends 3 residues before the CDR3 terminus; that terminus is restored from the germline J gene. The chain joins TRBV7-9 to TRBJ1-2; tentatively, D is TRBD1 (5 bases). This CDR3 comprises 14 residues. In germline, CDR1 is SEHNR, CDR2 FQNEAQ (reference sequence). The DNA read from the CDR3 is TGTGCCAGCAGCTTAGGGGGGGGACTATACGAC. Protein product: CASSLGGGLYD. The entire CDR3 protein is CASSLGGGLYDYTF.

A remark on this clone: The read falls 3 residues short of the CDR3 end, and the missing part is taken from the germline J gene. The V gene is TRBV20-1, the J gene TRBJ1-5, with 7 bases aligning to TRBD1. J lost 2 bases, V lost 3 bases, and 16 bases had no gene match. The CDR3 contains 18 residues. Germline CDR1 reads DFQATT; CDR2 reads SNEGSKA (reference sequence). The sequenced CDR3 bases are TGCAGTGCTAGTCGTCCGGGACAGAGTTCAATTGGCAATCAGCCC. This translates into CSASRPGQSSIGNQP. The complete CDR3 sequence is CSASRPGQSSIGNQPQHF.

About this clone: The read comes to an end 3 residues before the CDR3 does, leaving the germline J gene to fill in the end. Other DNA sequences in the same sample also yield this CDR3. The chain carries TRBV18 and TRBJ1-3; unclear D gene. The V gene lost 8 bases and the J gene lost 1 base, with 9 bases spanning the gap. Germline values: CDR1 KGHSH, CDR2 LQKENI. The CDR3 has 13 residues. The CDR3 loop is CASPAGSGNTIYF. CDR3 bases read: TGTGCCAGCCCCGCCGGGTCTGGAAACACC.

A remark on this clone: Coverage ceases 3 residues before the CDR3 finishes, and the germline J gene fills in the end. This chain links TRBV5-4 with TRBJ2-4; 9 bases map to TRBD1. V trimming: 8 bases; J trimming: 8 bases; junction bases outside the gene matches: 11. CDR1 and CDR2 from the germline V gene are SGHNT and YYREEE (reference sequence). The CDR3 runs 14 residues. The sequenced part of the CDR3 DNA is TGTGCCAGTTCTGCCGGGACAGGGTTTGACATT. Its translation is CASSAGTGFDI. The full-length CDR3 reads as CASSAGTGFDIQYF.

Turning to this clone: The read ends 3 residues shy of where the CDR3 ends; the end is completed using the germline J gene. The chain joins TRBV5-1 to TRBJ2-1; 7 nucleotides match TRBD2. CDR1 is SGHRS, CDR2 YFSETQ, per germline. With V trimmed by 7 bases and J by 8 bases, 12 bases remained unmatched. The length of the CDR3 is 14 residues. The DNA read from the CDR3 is TGCGCCAGCTTTAAGCGGGCGGGGGTGGATGAG. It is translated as CASFKRAGVDE. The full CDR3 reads CASFKRAGVDEQFF.

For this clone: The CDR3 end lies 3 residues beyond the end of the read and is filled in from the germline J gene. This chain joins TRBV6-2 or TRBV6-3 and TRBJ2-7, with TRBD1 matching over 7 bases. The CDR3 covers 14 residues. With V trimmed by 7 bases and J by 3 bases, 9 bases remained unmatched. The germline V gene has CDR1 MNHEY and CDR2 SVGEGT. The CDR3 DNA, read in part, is TGTGCCAGCACCACTCCCGGGACAGTCTACGAG. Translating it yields CASTTPGTVYE. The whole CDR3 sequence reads CASTTPGTVYEQYF.

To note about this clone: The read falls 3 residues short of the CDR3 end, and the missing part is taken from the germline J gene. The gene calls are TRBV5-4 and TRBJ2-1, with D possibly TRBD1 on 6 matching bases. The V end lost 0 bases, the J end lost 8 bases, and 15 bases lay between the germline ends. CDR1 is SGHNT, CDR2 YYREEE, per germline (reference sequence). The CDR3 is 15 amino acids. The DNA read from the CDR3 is TGTGCCAGCAGCTTGGCCCTGACAGGATCCGATGAG. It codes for CASSLALTGSDE. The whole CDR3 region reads CASSLALTGSDEQFF.

This CDR3 is CASSRDSIRDDYTF. The sequenced part of the CDR3 DNA is TGTGCCAGCAGTCGGGACTCCATCCGCGATGAC. The chain recombines TRBV2 with TRBJ1-2; tentatively, D is TRBD1 (5 bases). The CDR3 goes on 3 residues after the read ends, and that part is filled in from the germline J gene. The CDR3 contains 14 residues. Germline CDR1 is SNHLY and CDR2 is FYNNEI.

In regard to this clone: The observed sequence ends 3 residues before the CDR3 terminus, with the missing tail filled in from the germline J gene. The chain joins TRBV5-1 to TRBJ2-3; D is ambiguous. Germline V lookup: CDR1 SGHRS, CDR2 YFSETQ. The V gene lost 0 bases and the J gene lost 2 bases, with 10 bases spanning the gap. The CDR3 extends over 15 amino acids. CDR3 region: CASSLEQPFTDTQYF. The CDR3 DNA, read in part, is TGCGCCAGCAGCTTGGAACAGCCTTTCACAGATACG.

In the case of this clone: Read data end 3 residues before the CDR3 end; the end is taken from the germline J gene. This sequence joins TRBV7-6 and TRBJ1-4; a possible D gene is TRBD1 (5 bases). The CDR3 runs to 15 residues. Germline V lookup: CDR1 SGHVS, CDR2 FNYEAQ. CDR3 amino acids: CASSLAGSGANVLFF. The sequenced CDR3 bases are TGTGCCAGCAGCTTAGCGGGATCTGGGGCCAACGTA.